What follows describes a single T cell receptor beta chain. This CDR3 has 14 residues. The V gene's germline CDR1 is SGHNT and CDR2 YYREEE (reference sequence). Deletions cut 5 bases from V and 5 bases from J, with 16 bases between. Generated by immunoSEQ multiplex PCR, the TCRdb table keeps only in-frame clones and is missing some. The sample lists more than 60,000 clones; about nine tenths were seen once. These data originate in a study of OX40 agonist ivuxolimab in advanced cancers. V gene TRBV5-4 combines with J gene TRBJ1-1, with D possibly TRBD1 on 6 matching bases. The sequence was collected from an adult with an advanced solid tumor such as melanoma, head and neck, liver or kidney cancer. The starting material was CD4+ or CD8+ T cells sorted from blood, obtained in a trial of the OX40 agonist ivuxolimab. The CDR3 nucleotides read TGTGCCAGCAGTCGGGGGCAGGCGGGTACTGAAGCTTTCTTT. Its translation: CASSRGQAGTEAFF.